This T cell receptor (beta chain) appears in the sequencing data of a study of graft-versus-host responses after intestinal transplantation. Overall study context: Anti-thymocyte globulin was used for induction in all recipients, who then took tacrolimus and steroids for approximately 3 years.

Only one count was recorded for this clone. Profiled with immunoSEQ multiplex PCR; TCRdb holds only in-frame clones, not every one. The sample holds 95,000 to 100,000 clones, roughly 83% seen once. The CDR3 extends over 16 amino acids. With 2 bases clipped from V and 1 base from J, the junction kept 7 bases outside the gene matches. CDR1 and CDR2 (germline): SGHRS, YFSETQ. The chain uses TRBV5-1 and TRBJ1-1, with 8 nucleotides matching TRBD1. This TCR came from a human patient who received an intestinal transplant, so some T cells may come from the graft donor. The sample in question was PBMCs, obtained 255 days after intestinal transplant. This CDR3 reads CASSLGWGTGNTEAFF. CDR3 DNA: TGCGCCAGCAGCTTAGGTTGGGGGACAGGGAACACTGAAGCTTTCTTT.